Shown below are 5 T cell receptor beta chains from a single sample sequenced in a study of tumor-infiltrating lymphocytes in primary liver carcinoma. The tissue used was unsorted bulk material of about 19-34 mg. RNA and DNA were co-extracted from it with the AllPrep DNA/RNA mini kit. Constant-region priming of approximately 0.55 ug total RNA yielded TCR beta cDNA. Three-round nested multiplex PCR performed with slightly modified ARM-PCR produced the TCR beta libraries. For approximately 11 cycles apiece, the opening two PCR rounds ran with TRBV1-TRBV30 forward primers and a C-beta reverse primer. MiXCR, applied by TCRdb to the multiplex PCR reads, yields one record per CDR3 protein. The table records about 99,000 distinct CDR3 sequences, almost 70% of them present only once. The sequenced sample was liver tumor tissue from sampling region 5. Subset noted: tumor region T5, tumor centre. These receptors were obtained from a woman in her fifties or sixties with primary liver carcinoma and hepatitis B virus infection.

This clonotype was counted only a few times. The chain is built from TRBV5-1 and TRBJ1-4; D may be TRBD1 (6 bases). Trimming removed 4 bases at V and 5 bases at J, with 12 bases between. The CDR3 is 14 residues long. Germline assignment: CDR1 SGHRS and CDR2 YFSETQ. This CDR3 is CASSLQGPNEKLFF. CDR3 sequence (DNA): TGCGCCAGCAGCCTTCAGGGGCCGAATGAAAAACTGTTTTTT.

For this clonotype: The junction and the germline gene differ at one end; a read error may be behind it. The gene calls are TRBV11-2 and TRBJ2-2; maybe TRBD1 (6 bases). In germline, CDR1 is SGHAT, CDR2 FQNNGV. The length of the CDR3 is 17 residues. CDR3 DNA sequence: TGTACCAGCAGCTTACGGGTGACAGGATTGAACACCGGGAAGCTGTTTTTT. Protein product: CTSSLRVTGLNTGKLFF.

Worth noting for this clonotype: The germline gene is not matched at one end of the junction; a read error may be the cause. V usage is TRBV11-3 and J usage is TRBJ2-1; D tentatively reads TRBD1 or TRBD2 (6 bases each). This CDR3 comprises 13 residues. The germline gives CDR1 SGHNT, CDR2 YENEEA. This chain's CDR3 is CASSTGGYNEQFF. The CDR3 nucleotides are TGTGCCAGTAGTACCGGGGGCTACAATGAGCAATTCTTC.

Concerning this clonotype: A read error may produce the germline difference seen at one junction end. The chain couples TRBV12-3 or TRBV12-4 to TRBJ2-5; 7 nucleotides align to TRBD1. The CDR3 sequence is 15 residues long. The CDR3: CVSSFSTGDAETQYF. In DNA, the CDR3 is TGTGTCAGCAGTTTTTCCACAGGGGACGCGGAGACCCAGTACTTC.

The genes are TRBV7-9 and TRBJ1-2; no clear D gene. V was trimmed by 3 bases and J by 2 bases, leaving 7 bases between them. The CDR3 covers 13 residues. Germline V lookup: CDR1 SEHNR, CDR2 FQNEAQ (reference sequence). The CDR3 DNA sequence: TGTGCCAGCAGCTTTGAGGAAAACTATGGCTACACCTTC. Translation gives CASSFEENYGYTF.